The clone carrying this T cell receptor (beta chain) has more than one count but fewer than ten. The antigen remains undetermined. This record belongs to a study of identical twins. In TCRdb, the 5' RACE reads were re-called with MiXCR into one record per CDR3 protein. The top ten hold roughly 3.4% of the sample, which has 200,000 to 250,000 distinct CDR3 sequences, 5.5% to 8% seen once. Study observations and caveats: The conclusions drew on cross-sectional statistical analysis instead of tracking the same donors.

This CDR3 has 16 residues. Germline V gives CDR1 MNHEY, CDR2 SMNVEV (reference sequence). V lost 2 bases, J lost 2 bases, and 7 bases stayed unmatched. This sample also belongs to another study, concerning yellow fever vaccine responses in identical twins.

The sequence derives from a young woman in good health. This rearrangement joins TRBV27 to TRBJ2-3; 7 bases map to TRBD2. The specimen was memory (CD45RO+) T cells sorted from blood. The CDR3 protein is CASSLKAGVLTDTQYF. For the CDR3, the DNA is TGTGCCAGCAGTTTAAAGGCGGGAGTCCTCACAGATACGCAGTATTTT.